Sequencing of this T cell receptor (beta chain) was carried out in a study of blood T cell repertoires in COVID-19. About the research overall: Acute and convalescent COVID-19 specimens originated in the United States, Italy and Spain. PBMCs, B-cell-depleted T cells, or T cells provided the cDNA or gDNA that made up the material.

The length of the CDR3 is 13 residues. Authors' analysis steps: How many nucleated cells were present was estimated from reference gene primer amplification. Generated by immunoSEQ multiplex PCR, the TCRdb table keeps only in-frame clones and is missing some. That table gives V, J and clone size, and the DNA gave D and trimming. The sample yields about 6,400 clones, roughly 80% seen once. As for this clone: An end of the junction differs from the germline gene, which may be a read error.

Sequencing input: peripheral blood. The V gene is TRBV12-3 or TRBV12-4, the J gene TRBJ2-4; D is possibly TRBD1 (5 bases). The origin of this receptor is a human donor with active COVID-19. The donor label of this sample is uncertain. Written as DNA, the CDR3 is TGTGCCAGCAGTTTACAGGGCAAAAACGTTCAGTACTTC. This encodes CASSLQGKNVQYF.